A single sample is the source of the 29 T cell receptor beta chains below, sequenced in a study of CD8+ T cells in alopecia areata. RNA was isolated and reverse transcribed to cDNA, the sequencing template. Measured with immunoSEQ multiplex PCR; TCRdb has only the in-frame clones, and not every one. The sample carries about 99,000 clones, less than 70% recorded once. The sample comprised CD4+ T cells sorted from blood. The receptors stem from a human donor in good health.

The chain links TRBV28 to TRBJ1-4; D unclear. Germline assignment: CDR1 MDHEN and CDR2 SYDVKM. The CDR3 is made up of 13 amino acids. Trimming took 3 bases from V and 8 from J, leaving 10 bases between them. CDR3 DNA sequence: TGTGCCAGCAGTTTCACAGACCAAGAAAAACTGTTTTTT. Its protein is CASSFTDQEKLFF.

The CDR3 bases are TGTGCCAGCAGCGCACGGGACAGGGGGATTAATGAGCAGTTCTTC. Its translation: CASSARDRGINEQFF. V usage is TRBV7-2 and J usage is TRBJ2-1, with TRBD1 identical over 11 bases. The CDR3 consists of 15 residues. The J segment lost 7 bases and the V segment lost 5 bases, leaving 7 bases of the junction unmatched. CDR1 and CDR2 (germline): SGHTA, FQGNSA.

The chain couples TRBV9 to TRBJ1-1; tentative D call: TRBD1 (5 bases). The CDR3 sequence is 15 residues long. Germline V gene lookup returns CDR1 SGDLS and CDR2 YYNGEE. The V end was cut by 4 bases, the J end by 0 bases, with 13 bases between. The CDR3 bases are TGTGCCAGCAGCCCAGGGAGGGACCTGAACACTGAAGCTTTCTTT. Its protein product is CASSPGRDLNTEAFF.

The genes are TRBV5-1 and TRBJ2-7; D is unresolved. Germline V lookup: CDR1 SGHRS, CDR2 YFSETQ. V lost 4 bases and J 6 bases, leaving 11 bases between the germline ends. The CDR3 has 12 amino acids. The CDR3, as DNA: TGCGCCAGCAGCGAAGACGTATCCGAGCAGTACTTC. It codes for CASSEDVSEQYF.

The gene calls are TRBV4-3 and TRBJ2-1; the D gene could be TRBD1 or TRBD2 (5 bases each). The length of the CDR3 is 15 residues. V was trimmed by 5 bases and J by 6 bases, leaving 17 bases between them. Germline values: CDR1 LGHNA, CDR2 YSLEER. The CDR3 DNA sequence: TGCGCCAGCAGCAACGAGGGGCGACCCAGCAATGAGCAGTTCTTC. Protein product: CASSNEGRPSNEQFF.

The CDR3: CASSYGGGQETQYF. The CDR3 DNA follows: TGTGCCAGCAGTTACGGCGGGGGCCAAGAGACCCAGTACTTC. This chain connects TRBV6-6 to TRBJ2-5; 7 bases line up with TRBD2. The V and J ends lost 2 bases and 1 base, in that order; junction bases with no gene match: 1. CDR1 and CDR2 from the germline V gene are MNHNY and SVGAGI (reference sequence). This CDR3 is built from 14 residues.

This clone was observed once. The CDR3 DNA is TGTGCCAGCAGCTTCTATTCCCCTTCAGGGGAGCAGTTCTTC. Protein: CASSFYSPSGEQFF. This chain joins TRBV7-2 and TRBJ2-1, with TRBD1 as a possible D gene (5 bases). V shed 3 bases and J shed 10 bases, with 16 bases lying between them. Germline values: CDR1 SGHTA, CDR2 FQGNSA. This CDR3 region has 14 residues.

The chain is built from TRBV5-4 and TRBJ2-3; 7 bases agree with TRBD1. V lost 0 bases, J lost 3 bases, and 1 base stayed unmatched. CDR3 length: 14 amino acids. The germline gives CDR1 SGHNT, CDR2 YYREEE (reference sequence). The CDR3 loop is CASSLVRGTDTQYF. CDR3 DNA: TGTGCCAGCAGCTTGGTCAGGGGGACAGATACGCAGTATTTT.

The chain couples TRBV5-1 to TRBJ1-2; D unclear. Trimming removed 4 bases from V and 2 bases from J, with 15 bases in between. Germline V gives CDR1 SGHRS, CDR2 YFSETQ. The CDR3 covers 15 residues. The CDR3 bases are TGCGCCAGCAGCCGGAATTCGGACGGAAACTATGGCTACACCTTC. Encoded protein: CASSRNSDGNYGYTF. Full variable domain (remainder filled in from reference TRBV5-1 and TRBJ1-2): KAGVTQTPRYLIKTRGQQVTLSCSPISGHRSVSWYQQTPGQGLQFLFEYFSETQRNKGNFPGRFSGRQFSNSRSEMNVSTLELGDSALYLCASSRNSDGNYGYTFGSGTRLTVV.

The rearrangement uses TRBV6-5 and TRBJ1-1, with TRBD1 matching 12 bases. Germline-derived CDR1 and CDR2 are MNHEY and SVGAGI. V was clipped by 7 bases and J by 7 bases; unmatched bases: 7. The CDR3 has 14 amino acids. The CDR3 coding sequence is TGTGCCAGCAAACCGGGACAGGGGGCGGTTGAAGCTTTCTTT. This encodes CASKPGQGAVEAFF.

The CDR3 spells CSVEYGGGTTEAFF. The CDR3 DNA reads TGCAGCGTTGAATACGGGGGAGGAACCACTGAAGCTTTCTTT. The chain combines TRBV29-1 with TRBJ1-1, with D perhaps TRBD1 (5 bases). Trimming pared 2 bases from V and 4 bases from J, leaving 14 bases between. There are 14 residues in the CDR3. Looked up from germline, CDR1 is SQVTM and CDR2 is ANQGSEA.

This clone turned up a few times. This chain connects TRBV2 to TRBJ1-2; 8 bases fit TRBD1. After removal of 3 bases from V and 7 bases from J, the junction contained 7 bases not matched to a gene. This CDR3 is built from 14 residues. Germline V gene sequence: CDR1 SNHLY, CDR2 FYNNEI. DNA for the CDR3: TGTGCCAGCAGTGAGGACAGGGCTTGGTCTGGCTACACCTTC. Its translation is CASSEDRAWSGYTF.

The chain employs TRBV6-5 and TRBJ1-1; no firm D call. The V and J ends lost 2 bases and 0 bases respectively, with 10 bases between them. This CDR3 has 15 residues. Looked up from germline, CDR1 is MNHEY and CDR2 is SVGAGI. In nucleotides, the CDR3 is TGTGCCAGCAGTTACGCTAGGATGATGAACACTGAAGCTTTCTTT. Translation gives CASSYARMMNTEAFF.

This clone was recorded only once. This chain connects TRBV7-2 to TRBJ1-4; unclear D gene. Germline CDR1 SGHTA, CDR2 FQGNSA. Trimming removed 3 bases at V and 5 bases at J, with 13 bases between. The CDR3 contains 15 residues. CDR3 sequence reads: CASSLTGSQNEKLFF. CDR3 in DNA: TGTGCCAGCAGCTTGACGGGTTCTCAAAATGAAAAACTGTTTTTT.

The gene calls are TRBV30 and TRBJ1-1, with D possibly TRBD1 on 6 matching bases. Germline CDR1 is GTSNPN and CDR2 is SVGIG (reference sequence). The CDR3 totals 9 residues. The V gene lost 8 bases and the J gene lost 6 bases, with 7 bases spanning the gap. The CDR3 DNA reads as TGTGCCGGGGGCCCTGAAGCTTTCTTT. It specifies CAGGPEAFF.

This clone turned up a few times. V is TRBV29-1 and J is TRBJ2-3; D may correspond to TRBD1 or TRBD2 (6 bases each). This CDR3 region has 14 residues. Germline CDR1 SQVTM, CDR2 ANQGSEA. Deletions cut 7 bases from V and 6 bases from J, with 20 bases between. The CDR3 reads CSEQGGLRGDTQYF. The CDR3 DNA sequence: TGCAGCGAGCAAGGAGGGCTGAGGGGGGATACGCAGTATTTT.

This rearrangement joins TRBV6-5 to TRBJ1-2, with 9 bases that match TRBD1. Trimming took 6 bases from V and 8 from J; bases not matched to a gene: 7. Germline lookup yields CDR1 MNHEY and CDR2 SVGAGI. The CDR3 spans 13 residues. As DNA, the CDR3 is TGTGCCAGCAGCCCACAGGGGGCATGGGGCTACACCTTC. Protein sequence: CASSPQGAWGYTF.

This clone appeared a few times. The J gene is TRBJ2-7, the V gene TRBV4-2; D possibly corresponds to TRBD1 (5 bases). The CDR3 sequence is 16 residues long. Germline V gene sequence: CDR1 LGHNA, CDR2 YNFKEQ. Trimming shortened V by 0 bases and J by 3 bases, and 15 bases separated the two germline ends. For the CDR3, the DNA is TGTGCCAGCAGCCAAGATTGGGTACCCAGGGTCTACGAGCAGTACTTC. The encoded protein is CASSQDWVPRVYEQYF.

The gene calls are TRBV5-6 and TRBJ1-1; D possibly corresponds to TRBD1 (5 bases). CDR3 length: 13 residues. V lost 5 bases, J lost 9 bases, and 17 bases lay in between. From germline, CDR1 is SGHDT and CDR2 YYEEEE. CDR3 sequence reads: CASRVNSRVKAFF. The DNA of the CDR3 is TGTGCCAGCAGAGTCAATTCCAGGGTTAAAGCTTTCTTT.

This rearrangement joins TRBV29-1 to TRBJ2-5; 7 bases are shared with TRBD1. The CDR3 is 13 residues long. Germline V lookup: CDR1 SQVTM, CDR2 ANQGSEA. Losses at the gene ends were 0 bases for V and 3 bases for J; bases not matched to a gene: 1. This chain's CDR3 is CSVEEGTEETQYF. DNA for the CDR3: TGCAGCGTTGAAGAGGGGACAGAAGAGACCCAGTACTTC.

In its sample, this clone was seen once. V and J are TRBV15 and TRBJ2-3; 8 bases agree with TRBD2. With V trimmed by 5 bases and J by 4 bases, 23 bases remained unmatched. This CDR3 has 20 amino acids. Germline CDR1 reads LNHNV; CDR2 reads YYDKDF (reference sequence). The chain's CDR3 is CATSGSAVRGGLLGADTQYF. CDR3 sequence (DNA): TGTGCCACCAGCGGATCGGCGGTCCGGGGGGGCCTTTTAGGTGCAGATACGCAGTATTTT.

This rearrangement joins TRBV7-9 to TRBJ2-1; 7 positions match TRBD1. Germline lookup yields CDR1 SEHNR and CDR2 FQNEAQ (reference sequence). The CDR3 loop spans 12 amino acids. V was pared by 5 bases and J by 10 bases, with 5 bases of the junction left unmatched. CDR3: CASSPTGAEQFF. As DNA, the CDR3 is TGTGCCAGCAGCCCTACAGGGGCCGAGCAGTTCTTC.

The chain couples TRBV28 to TRBJ2-5; 9 nucleotides agree with TRBD1. The CDR3 extends over 15 amino acids. V was clipped by 4 bases and J by 1 base; unmatched bases: 4. The germline V gene has CDR1 MDHEN and CDR2 SYDVKM. The CDR3 DNA sequence: TGTGCCAGCAGTTCTCGACAGGGGGTCCAAGAGACCCAGTACTTC. Protein product: CASSSRQGVQETQYF.

Of note for this clone: Other DNA sequences in this specimen translate into the identical CDR3. For the CDR3, the DNA is TGCGCCAGCAGCTTGGGCAACCAAGAGACCCAGTACTTC. Protein product: CASSLGNQETQYF. This rearrangement joins TRBV5-1 to TRBJ2-5; no clear D. Germline CDR1 and CDR2: SGHRS and YFSETQ. Trimming removed 0 bases from V and 0 bases from J, with 3 bases in between. The CDR3 extends over 13 amino acids. The whole variable domain, remainder taken from reference TRBV5-1 and TRBJ2-5, is KAGVTQTPRYLIKTRGQQVTLSCSPISGHRSVSWYQQTPGQGLQFLFEYFSETQRNKGNFPGRFSGRQFSNSRSEMNVSTLELGDSALYLCASSLGNQETQYFGPGTRLLVL.

The J gene is TRBJ2-2, the V gene TRBV30; D perhaps matches TRBD1 (6 bases). Germline V gene data show CDR1 as GTSNPN and CDR2 as SVGIG (reference sequence). V gave up 4 bases and J gave up 2 bases, with 11 bases separating them. CDR3 length: 14 residues. The CDR3 DNA sequence: TGTGCCTGGAAGCCGGGACACAACACCGGGGAGCTGTTTTTT. This encodes CAWKPGHNTGELFF.

The V and J genes are TRBV5-6 and TRBJ1-6; TRBD1 might be the D (6 bases). The CDR3 extends over 13 amino acids. Germline-derived CDR1 and CDR2 are SGHDT and YYEEEE. Trimming took 0 bases from V and 8 from J, leaving 6 bases between them. CDR3 amino acids: CASSLAGDSPLHF. The CDR3 DNA reads as TGTGCCAGCAGCTTGGCAGGGGATTCACCCCTCCACTTT. Based on the CDR3 plus reference TRBV5-6 and TRBJ1-6, the full variable domain is DAGVTQSPTHLIKTRGQQVTLRCSPKSGHDTVSWYQQALGQGPQFIFQYYEEEERQRGNFPDRFSGHQFPNYSSELNVNALLLGDSALYLCASSLAGDSPLHFGNGTRLTVT.

This clone was detected a few times. The chain links TRBV4-1 to TRBJ1-2; TRBD1 is a possible D gene (5 bases). V lost 2 bases to trimming and J lost 2 bases, with 12 bases between them. The CDR3 covers 15 residues. Germline V gives CDR1 MGHRA, CDR2 YSYEKL. DNA of the CDR3: TGCGCCAGCAGCCAACCCCAGGGTGGGAACTATGGCTACACCTTC. Translation gives CASSQPQGGNYGYTF.

This chain uses TRBV18 with TRBJ1-1; no clear D gene. This CDR3 is built from 13 residues. Looked up from germline, CDR1 is KGHSH and CDR2 is LQKENI. Trimming shortened V by 3 bases and J by 1 base, and 6 bases separated the two germline ends. As DNA, the CDR3 is TGTGCCAGCTCACCCAGTTGGAACACTGAAGCTTTCTTT. It specifies CASSPSWNTEAFF.

The J gene is TRBJ2-7, the V gene TRBV29-1, with D uncertain. V lost 4 bases, J lost 4 bases, and 11 bases lay in between. Germline V gene lookup returns CDR1 SQVTM and CDR2 ANQGSEA. The CDR3 is made up of 12 amino acids. The CDR3 loop is CSVGVGSYEQYF. The CDR3 DNA is TGCAGCGTTGGTGTGGGATCATACGAGCAGTACTTC.